Listed below are T cell receptor beta chains from one sample, sequenced in a study of cytomegalovirus exposure and HLA in healthy donors. Assay: immunoSEQ multiplex PCR; the TCRdb copy retains only in-frame clones and omits some. The profile shows 140,000 to 150,000 clones, just under 70% of them singletons. Sample: PBMCs. These TCRs come from a man aged 55 to 70 in good health and CMV-seronegative. The CDR3 runs from the conserved cysteine through the conserved F or W. A D gene is named only where the DNA matches it firmly.

v_call	d_call	j_call	cdr3_aa
TRBV27	TRBD2	TRBJ2-2	CASSLLTSGNTGELFF
TRBV5-1	TRBD2	TRBJ2-1	CASSLGVGLAGWDEQFF
TRBV5-6	NA	TRBJ2-7	CASSLGYREQYF
TRBV30	NA	TRBJ2-7	CAGSAPRVGLGQYF
TRBV5-4	NA	TRBJ2-7	CASTGHGAGEQYF
TRBV5-6	TRBD1	TRBJ1-1	CASSPQGAEEAFF
TRBV18	NA	TRBJ2-2	CASSPTPGLGDTGELFF
TRBV9	NA	TRBJ2-2	CASSPRGDKDTGELFF
TRBV28	TRBD1	TRBJ1-1	CASSPWDRDTEAFF
TRBV5-4	TRBD1	TRBJ1-2	CASSLVGQGFYGYTF
TRBV18	NA	TRBJ1-1	CASSHGVSEAFF
TRBV9	NA	TRBJ1-1	CASSVDAGELTEAFF
TRBV6-4	TRBD1	TRBJ2-2	CASSLTGAGELFF
TRBV6-1	NA	TRBJ1-1	CASSESGVFAEAFF
TRBV7-9	NA	TRBJ1-1	CASSLRGDEAFF
TRBV7-3	TRBD1	TRBJ1-1	CASSLGTGGNEAFF
TRBV6-1	NA	TRBJ1-5	CASSESAGSNQPQHF
TRBV28	TRBD2	TRBJ2-3	CASSVSGSPTDTQYF
TRBV5-1	TRBD2	TRBJ2-7	CASSVLAGDPYEQYF
TRBV7-3	TRBD2	TRBJ2-2	CASSYRMLAGGRTGELFF
TRBV2	NA	TRBJ2-2	CASTILPIDTGELFF
TRBV5-1	TRBD1	TRBJ2-3	CASSLDGTGTDTQYF
TRBV5-5	TRBD2	TRBJ2-7	CASTRGTSDYEQYF
TRBV9	NA	TRBJ1-1	CASSVVLGQNTEAFF
TRBV10-3	TRBD2	TRBJ2-1	CATPVGLAGAKDNEQFF
TRBV11-2	NA	TRBJ2-7	CASSLVGRDEQYF
TRBV29-1	TRBD1	TRBJ1-2	CSVEAGQGLGGYTF
TRBV15	NA	TRBJ1-5	CATSRVLDQPQHF
TRBV9	TRBD2	TRBJ2-3	CASSVLVAGGLTDTQYF
TRBV5-6	NA	TRBJ1-4	CASSMGAGRTFNEKLFF
TRBV5-4	TRBD1	TRBJ2-3	CASSLGGQGTDTQYF
TRBV5-1	TRBD2	TRBJ2-3	CASRLAGVSTDTQYF
TRBV4-2	TRBD2	TRBJ2-3	CASSQFGGRSTDTQYF
TRBV29-1	TRBD2	TRBJ2-3	CSVDTREGDTQYF
TRBV7-2	NA	TRBJ1-1	CASSLAGRNTEAFF
TRBV5-1	TRBD1	TRBJ2-7	CASSLDRGPAGIGEQYF
TRBV5-1	NA	TRBJ2-3	CASSLEGSTDTQYF
TRBV30	NA	TRBJ1-6	CAWNRAEYSPLHF
TRBV30	TRBD1	TRBJ2-6	CAWRADRGSSGANVLTF
TRBV28	NA	TRBJ1-2	CASSAAWIYGYTF
TRBV7-9	TRBD1	TRBJ1-1	CASSLADRGEMNTEAFF
TRBV10-3	TRBD2	TRBJ2-3	CAISGLAGGPDTQYF